These 19 T cell receptor beta chains share one sample of origin, sequenced in a study of shared clonotypes between healthy human individuals. Naive CD8 cells were CD45RO-negative, positively selected for CCR7, excluding terminally differentiated effector memory CD45RA+ cells. The assay was immunoSEQ multiplex PCR, and TCRdb's table has in-frame clones only and misses some. The table includes over 2 million clones, about 95% detected once. The specimen sequenced was naive CD8+ T cells sorted from blood. These receptors were taken from a man aged 18 to 30 in good health.

The chain recombines TRBV9 with TRBJ1-4; D is undetermined. Trimming left V 2 bases short and J 0 bases short, with 11 bases between. CDR1 SGDLS and CDR2 YYNGEE come from the germline V gene. This CDR3 comprises 16 residues. The CDR3 loop reads CASSVGFGATNEKLFF. In nucleotides, the CDR3 is TGTGCCAGCAGCGTTGGGTTCGGCGCAACTAATGAAAAACTGTTTTTT. Using reference TRBV9 and TRBJ1-4 for the parts outside the CDR3, the full variable domain is DSGVTQTPKHLITATGQRVTLRCSPRSGDLSVYWYQQSLDQGLQFLIQYYNGEERAKGNILERFSAQQFPDLHSELNLSSLELGDSALYFCASSVGFGATNEKLFFGSGTQLSVL.

The chain links TRBV27 to TRBJ1-2, with a possible D match to TRBD1 (5 bases). The CDR3 runs to 13 residues. V was trimmed by 0 bases and J by 8 bases, leaving 10 bases between them. The germline CDR1 and CDR2 sequences are MNHEY and SMNVEV (reference sequence). In nucleotides, the CDR3 is TGTGCCAGCAGTTTATCAGGGGCTCGGGGCTACACCTTC. This sequence encodes CASSLSGARGYTF.

This CDR3 is CASNLREFYEQYF. CDR3 coding DNA: TGTGCCAGCAATCTAAGGGAATTCTACGAGCAGTACTTC. The chain uses TRBV6-1 and TRBJ2-7; D not resolved. The CDR3 extends over 13 amino acids. The V end lost 7 bases, the J end lost 3 bases, and 13 bases lay between the germline ends. Germline assignment: CDR1 MNHNS and CDR2 SASEGT.

The gene calls are TRBV7-7 and TRBJ2-2; D is perhaps TRBD2 (5 bases). The CDR3 is 13 amino acids. CDR1 is SSHAT, CDR2 FNYEAQ, per germline (reference sequence). CDR3 DNA sequence: TGTGCTAGCGCAGATCCGAACACCGGGGAGCTGTTTTTT. It encodes CASADPNTGELFF.

The gene calls are TRBV9 and TRBJ1-1, with D maybe TRBD1 (6 bases). The CDR3 totals 14 residues. The germline V gene encodes CDR1 SGDLS and CDR2 YYNGEE. V shed 0 bases and J shed 6 bases, with 12 bases lying between them. CDR3 sequence (DNA): TGTGCCAGCAGCGTAGTCCCAGGGGACCCTGAAGCTTTCTTT. Amino acids: CASSVVPGDPEAFF.

This rearrangement joins TRBV7-9 to TRBJ2-7; TRBD1 matches at 11 bases. CDR1 and CDR2 (germline): SEHNR, FQNEAQ (reference sequence). Losses at the gene ends were 1 base for V and 4 bases for J; bases not matched to a gene: 3. This CDR3 has 15 residues. CDR3 residues: CASSLEGQGVYEQYF. Written as DNA, the CDR3 is TGTGCCAGCAGCTTAGAGGGACAGGGGGTTTACGAGCAGTACTTC. Complete variable domain (other parts from reference TRBV7-9 and TRBJ2-7): DTGVSQNPRHKITKRGQNVTFRCDPISEHNRLYWYRQTLGQGPEFLTYFQNEAQLEKSRLLSDRFSAERPKGSFSTLEIQRTEQGDSAMYLCASSLEGQGVYEQYFGPGTRLTVT.

The chain carries TRBV27 and TRBJ2-3; TRBD1 aligns across 10 bases. CDR1 MNHEY and CDR2 SMNVEV come from the germline V gene (reference sequence). This CDR3 contains 16 residues. The V segment lost 7 bases and the J segment 2 bases; nucleotides outside the gene matches: 9. As DNA, the CDR3 is TGTGCCAGCAACTCGCGGACAGGGGGTACCACAGATACGCAGTATTTT. Its translation: CASNSRTGGTTDTQYF.

The rearrangement joins TRBV28 to TRBJ1-4; the match to TRBD1 covers 7 bases. The CDR3 length is 19 residues. CDR1 and CDR2 from the germline V gene are MDHEN and SYDVKM. V shed 3 bases, J shed 0 bases, and the junction held 13 bases outside the gene matches. CDR3 DNA sequence: TGTGCCAGCAGTTTTAATCAGGGGGAAACTTTCTCAACTAATGAAAAACTGTTTTTT. This encodes CASSFNQGETFSTNEKLFF.

The chain links TRBV29-1 to TRBJ2-7; D possibly uses TRBD1 or TRBD2 (5 bases each). The CDR3 covers 15 residues. CDR1 SQVTM and CDR2 ANQGSEA come from the germline V gene. V was shortened by 7 bases and J by 1 base, with 20 bases between the two germline ends. The DNA for the CDR3 is TGCAGCGCTCGGGACGGTTCTGGTGCTTCCTACGAGCAGTACTTC. Protein product: CSARDGSGASYEQYF.

CDR3 protein: CASSSQGVKNTEAFF. The CDR3, as DNA: TGTGCCAGCAGTTCCCAGGGGGTAAAGAACACTGAAGCTTTCTTT. The V gene is TRBV6-6, the J gene TRBJ1-1; 7 nucleotides agree with TRBD1. Germline V gives CDR1 MNHNY, CDR2 SVGAGI (reference sequence). The CDR3 is 15 residues long. V was pared by 4 bases and J by 1 base, with 6 bases of the junction left unmatched.

This clone appeared once. The chain combines TRBV4-3 with TRBJ2-2, with TRBD2 identical over 11 bases. This CDR3 is 16 amino acids long. The germline V gene has CDR1 LGHNA and CDR2 YSLEER. The junction had 4 bases not matched to a gene; V was cut back by 2 bases and J by 5 bases. CDR3 region: CASSQLAGGGTGELFF. Written as DNA, the CDR3 is TGCGCCAGCAGCCAACTAGCGGGAGGAGGGACCGGGGAGCTGTTTTTT.

The chain joins TRBV29-1 to TRBJ1-2; maybe TRBD1 (5 bases). Germline V CDR1 and CDR2: SQVTM, ANQGSEA. The CDR3 extends over 13 amino acids. Trimming removed 5 bases from V and 1 base from J, with 11 bases in between. The CDR3 sequence: CSVIHRYNYGYTF. For the CDR3, the DNA is TGCAGCGTTATACACAGGTATAACTATGGCTACACCTTC.

J is TRBJ1-2 and V is TRBV28; D perhaps matches TRBD1 (6 bases). There are 14 residues in the CDR3. Trimming shortened V by 7 bases and J by 3 bases, and 15 bases separated the two germline ends. Germline V gene sequence: CDR1 MDHEN, CDR2 SYDVKM. The CDR3 bases are TGTGCCAGCACCTGGACAGACGGCCACTATGGCTACACCTTC. Translating it yields CASTWTDGHYGYTF.

The chain is built from TRBV11-2 and TRBJ2-5; 8 bases are a match to TRBD2. CDR3 length: 17 residues. Germline V gene data show CDR1 as SGHAT and CDR2 as FQNNGV. Trimming took 5 bases from V and 5 from J; bases not matched to a gene: 16. CDR3 sequence reads: CASSPDAWTSLAETQYF. CDR3 coding DNA: TGTGCCAGCAGCCCGGACGCCTGGACTAGCCTTGCGGAGACCCAGTACTTC.

Comments on this clone: Other DNA sequences from this sample encode an identical CDR3 as well. This sequence joins TRBV6-1 and TRBJ1-1; D unclear. From germline, CDR1 is MNHNS and CDR2 SASEGT. This CDR3 spans 11 amino acids. The ends were cut back, 1 base at V and 8 bases at J, with 5 bases in the middle. The CDR3 sequence is CASSEVGEAFF. The CDR3 DNA reads as TGTGCCAGCAGTGAAGTTGGGGAAGCTTTCTTT.

The chain has TRBV2 and TRBJ2-3, with 7 bases matching TRBD2. CDR1 is SNHLY and CDR2 is FYNNEI in the germline V gene. This CDR3 has 14 residues. V shed 5 bases and J 5 bases; nucleotides not matched to a gene: 7. The CDR3 nucleotides are TGTGCCAGCAGTACAACTAGCGTTCGAGATACGCAGTATTTT. The encoded protein is CASSTTSVRDTQYF.

CDR3 nucleotide sequence: TGTGCCAGCAGCTCCATACGACTTTCCGGACTAGCGAACAACCAAGAGACCCAGTACTTC. Its protein is CASSSIRLSGLANNQETQYF. The chain recombines TRBV13 with TRBJ2-5; 9 bases are shared with TRBD2. V trimming: 4 bases; J trimming: 0 bases; junction bases outside the gene matches: 18. This CDR3 comprises 20 residues. Germline CDR1 is PRHDT and CDR2 is FYEKMQ (reference sequence).

V usage is TRBV27 and J usage is TRBJ2-7; D not certain. Germline V gene sequence: CDR1 MNHEY, CDR2 SMNVEV (reference sequence). V was pared by 5 bases and J by 0 bases, with 14 bases between. The CDR3 runs to 15 residues. Here the CDR3 reads CASSAQSTYSYEQYF. DNA of the CDR3: TGTGCCAGCAGTGCCCAATCGACCTACTCCTACGAGCAGTACTTC.

About this clone itself: Other DNA sequences within the sample encode an identical CDR3. The chain links TRBV9 to TRBJ2-1; TRBD1 aligns across 7 bases. With V trimmed by 2 bases and J by 3 bases, 2 bases remained unmatched. This CDR3 comprises 14 residues. CDR1 SGDLS and CDR2 YYNGEE come from the germline V gene. CDR3 protein: CASSVRDSYNEQFF. The CDR3 bases are TGTGCCAGCAGCGTCCGGGACAGCTACAATGAGCAGTTCTTC.